This T cell receptor beta chain was found in a study of shared clonotypes between healthy human individuals. Genomic DNA of unsorted samples came from 90 million to 95 million PBMCs. V was clipped by 4 bases and J by 5 bases; unmatched bases: 6. CDR1 and CDR2 (germline): LGHNA, YSLEER. This CDR3 is built from 15 residues. Repertoires were generated with immunoSEQ multiplex PCR, while TCRdb's copy carries only in-frame clones and drops some. The data contain 450,000 to 600,000 clones, approximately 79% of them singletons. The chain combines TRBV4-3 with TRBJ2-7; 12 bases are shared with TRBD2. This clonotype was sampled from a woman aged 40 to 55 in good health. Some clones in this sample may be carry-over from other donors' samples. Input material: PBMCs. CDR3 amino acids: CASSLRLAGEDEQYF. CDR3 coding DNA: TGCGCCAGCAGCCTTCGACTAGCGGGAGAGGACGAGCAGTACTTC.